This passage covers 17 T cell receptor beta chains from one sample sequenced in a study of CD8 T cells in ankylosing spondylitis. The antigens of these receptors remain unknown. General observations from the study: Apparently characteristic of ankylosing spondylitis blood was a TCR beta motif (eight highly homologous variants).

From the 5' RACE reads, TCRdb called clonotypes with MiXCR, one entry per CDR3 protein. The sample carries fewer than 750,000 distinct CDR3 sequences, under 20% recorded once. Sequencing was carried out using blood, either unsorted or a sorted T cell fraction (not recorded which). The receptors come from a male donor with ankylosing spondylitis.

There are a few counts of this clonotype. This chain joins TRBV29-1 and TRBJ2-4; D ambiguous. CDR3 length: 10 amino acids. The germline V gene has CDR1 SQVTM and CDR2 ANQGSEA. Trimming took off 6 bases at V and 10 bases at J, with 10 bases between the two ends. CDR3 loop: CSVADAIQYF. CDR3 nucleotides: TGCAGCGTCGCTGATGCAATTCAGTACTTC.

In this sample, this clonotype turned up many times. The junction departs from the called germline gene at one end, perhaps through a read error. The chain couples TRBV12-3 or TRBV12-4 to TRBJ2-3, with a weak D call TRBD2 (6 bases). CDR3 length: 14 residues. The CDR3 sequence is CASSLEGRTDTQYF. Here the CDR3 DNA reads TGCGCCAGCAGCTTGGAGGGGCGCACAGATACGCAGTATTTT.

V is TRBV7-6 and J is TRBJ1-2, with TRBD1 as a possible D gene (6 bases). Germline lookup yields CDR1 SGHVS and CDR2 FNYEAQ. The germline V and J ends were trimmed by 5 bases and 7 bases, with 23 bases remaining between them. This CDR3 region has 16 residues. The CDR3 region has the DNA TGTGCCAGCAGCCCCTTAGGGGGGGGCGCTTTAGGTGGCTACACCTTC. Amino acids: CASSPLGGGALGGYTF. The entire variable domain, with the rest obtained from reference TRBV7-6 and TRBJ1-2, is as follows: GAGVSQSPRYKVTKRGQDVALRCDPISGHVSLYWYRQALGQGPEFLTYFNYEAQQDKSGLPNDRFSAERPEGSISTLTIQRTEQRDSAMYRCASSPLGGGALGGYTFGSGTRLTVV.

This clonotype was counted only a few times. The chain is built from TRBV2 and TRBJ2-5, with D unclear. V was shortened by 2 bases and J by 5 bases, with 3 bases between the two germline ends. Germline V gene lookup returns CDR1 SNHLY and CDR2 FYNNEI. The CDR3 runs 11 residues. The CDR3 sequence: CASSEFETQYF. CDR3 bases: TGTGCCAGCAGTGAATTTGAGACCCAGTACTTC.

This chain connects TRBV13 to TRBJ2-1, with 9 bases matching TRBD2. Germline V lookup: CDR1 PRHDT, CDR2 FYEKMQ (reference sequence). This CDR3 has 13 amino acids. V lost 5 bases to trimming and J lost 6 bases; unmatched junction nucleotides: 2. In DNA form, the CDR3 reads TGTGCCAGCAGCCGGACTAGCGCCAATGAGCAGTTCTTC. As protein: CASSRTSANEQFF.

The V and J genes are TRBV29-1 and TRBJ2-7; D is unclear. CDR1 is SQVTM, CDR2 ANQGSEA, per germline. There are 12 residues in the CDR3. Trimming pared 8 bases from V and 2 bases from J, leaving 13 bases between. CDR3 DNA: TGCAGCTCGGGTCCCACCGCCTACGAGCAGTACTTC. It is translated as CSSGPTAYEQYF.

The rearrangement uses TRBV2 and TRBJ1-5; tentatively, D is TRBD1 (6 bases). Looked up from germline, CDR1 is SNHLY and CDR2 is FYNNEI. The length of the CDR3 is 14 residues. V was pared by 6 bases and J by 4 bases, with 13 bases between. The CDR3 DNA is TGTGCCAGCAGAAGGGGGGACCGAAATCAGCCCCAGCATTTT. Translated, it gives CASRRGDRNQPQHF.

V gene TRBV15 combines with J gene TRBJ2-7, with D unresolved. Germline values: CDR1 LNHNV, CDR2 YYDKDF (reference sequence). The CDR3 length is 13 residues. V lost 1 base, J lost 3 bases, and 7 bases lay in between. The DNA for the CDR3 is TGTGCCACCAGCAGAGTAGACCACTACGAGCAGTACTTC. Amino acid sequence: CATSRVDHYEQYF.

The CDR3 here is CASSLMGLAGVGDTQYF. CDR3 nucleotide sequence: TGCGCCAGCAGCTTGATGGGACTAGCGGGAGTTGGGGATACGCAGTATTTT. The rearrangement links TRBV5-1 to TRBJ2-3, with 14 positions matching TRBD2. Germline CDR1 reads SGHRS; CDR2 reads YFSETQ. Germline trimming cut 1 base from V and 6 bases from J; bases unmatched to any gene: 7. The CDR3 loop spans 17 amino acids.

The V call is TRBV19, the J call TRBJ2-1; TRBD2 matches 9 bases. The CDR3 length is 13 residues. CDR1 LNHDA and CDR2 SQIVND come from the germline V gene (reference sequence). V lost 4 bases to trimming and J lost 10 bases; unmatched junction nucleotides: 5. The DNA of the CDR3 is TGTGCCAGTAGTAGCGGGGGGGCTCGCGAGCAGTTCTTC. It yields the protein CASSSGGAREQFF.

The rearrangement links TRBV10-3 to TRBJ2-3; a possible D gene is TRBD2 (6 bases). V dropped 5 bases and J dropped 1 base, with 13 bases sitting between them. This CDR3 spans 15 amino acids. The germline V gene has CDR1 ENHRY and CDR2 SYGVKD. CDR3 amino acids: CAISRGTQRTDTQYF. Written as DNA, the CDR3 is TGTGCCATCAGTCGCGGGACCCAGCGCACAGATACGCAGTATTTT.

The chain recombines TRBV11-2 with TRBJ2-1; D may be TRBD1 or TRBD2 (5 bases each). The CDR3 contains 15 residues. The V and J ends lost 2 bases and 5 bases respectively, with 13 bases between them. Germline V gene sequence: CDR1 SGHAT, CDR2 FQNNGV. CDR3 nucleotides: TGTGCCAGCAGCTTAAGAACGGGACGGGACAATGAGCAGTTCTTC. Translating gives CASSLRTGRDNEQFF. The full variable domain, rest sourced from reference TRBV11-2 and TRBJ2-1, is EAGVAQSPRYKIIEKRQSVAFWCNPISGHATLYWYQQILGQGPKLLIQFQNNGVVDDSQLPKDRFSAERLKGVDSTLKIQPAKLEDSAVYLCASSLRTGRDNEQFFGPGTRLTVL.

V usage is TRBV20-1 and J usage is TRBJ2-3; 9 bases agree with TRBD1. This CDR3 has 14 amino acids. The germline CDR1 and CDR2 sequences are DFQATT and SNEGSKA (reference sequence). J gave up 1 base and V 4 bases, and 3 bases lay outside the gene matches. CDR3 sequence reads: CSAIRDRGTDTQYF. The CDR3, as DNA: TGCAGTGCTATCCGGGACAGGGGCACAGATACGCAGTATTTT.

The table lists this clonotype with a few counts. This sequence joins TRBV12-3 or TRBV12-4 and TRBJ1-5, with a tentative D call TRBD1 (6 bases). The CDR3 is 16 amino acids. Trimming removed 3 bases at V and 0 bases at J, with 12 bases between. CDR3 DNA: TGTGCCAGCAGTTTTCGGGACAACCTTAGCAATCAGCCCCAGCATTTT. It codes for CASSFRDNLSNQPQHF.

This clonotype was recorded many times. V usage is TRBV7-2 and J usage is TRBJ2-1; 9 nucleotides agree with TRBD2. From germline, CDR1 is SGHTA and CDR2 FQGNSA. This CDR3 is 16 amino acids long. Trimming took 5 bases from V and 7 from J; bases not matched to a gene: 12. In nucleotides, the CDR3 is TGTGCCAGCAGCACCCAGCACAGCGGGAGGAAGAATGAGCAGTTCTTC. As protein: CASSTQHSGRKNEQFF.

This clonotype was picked up a small number of times. The chain joins TRBV4-1 to TRBJ2-3, with 9 bases lining up with TRBD2. This CDR3 contains 16 residues. J gave up 1 base and V 1 base, and 3 bases lay outside the gene matches. CDR1 and CDR2 (germline): MGHRA, YSYEKL. The CDR3 sequence: CASSQAIAGGTDTQYF. CDR3 DNA: TGCGCCAGCAGCCAAGCTATAGCGGGGGGCACAGATACGCAGTATTTT.

The genes are TRBV12-3 or TRBV12-4 and TRBJ2-3, with D tentatively TRBD1 (5 bases). The CDR3 sequence is 17 residues long. V lost 7 bases and J lost 0, with 20 bases in between. The CDR3 nucleotides read TGTGCCAGCACCAGCCGTAGACAGAGCTTAAGCACAGATACGCAGTATTTT. Amino acid sequence: CASTSRRQSLSTDTQYF.